The source of this T cell receptor beta chain is a study of T cell repertoires in cytomegalovirus infection. Study-wide background: Public TCR beta signatures indicated both CMV infection and matching HLA type. General study points: There were HLA-C-restricted CMV-specific TCR beta clonotypes dominating the ex vivo response. Public TCR beta family frequency separated CMV-and-HLA carriers, including in an independent cohort.

About this clonotype itself: The antigen remains undetermined.

MiXCR, run by TCRdb on the reads, gives a single entry per CDR3 protein. The table has roughly 630,000 distinct CDR3 sequences, more than 20% seen once. The CDR3 sequence is 13 residues long. Germline V gene data show CDR1 as SEHNR and CDR2 as FQNEAQ (reference sequence). V was cut by 5 bases and J by 8 bases, with 15 bases left in between. Sequencing used CD8+ T cells from PBMCs. The source of this sequence is a human donor in good health (CMV status not recorded). Some clones in this sample may be carry-over from other donors' samples. The V gene is TRBV7-9, the J gene TRBJ1-2; no clear D gene. Written as DNA, the CDR3 is TGTGCCAGCAGCGCTCTGGACGGCCCAGGCTACACCTTC. Encoded protein: CASSALDGPGYTF.